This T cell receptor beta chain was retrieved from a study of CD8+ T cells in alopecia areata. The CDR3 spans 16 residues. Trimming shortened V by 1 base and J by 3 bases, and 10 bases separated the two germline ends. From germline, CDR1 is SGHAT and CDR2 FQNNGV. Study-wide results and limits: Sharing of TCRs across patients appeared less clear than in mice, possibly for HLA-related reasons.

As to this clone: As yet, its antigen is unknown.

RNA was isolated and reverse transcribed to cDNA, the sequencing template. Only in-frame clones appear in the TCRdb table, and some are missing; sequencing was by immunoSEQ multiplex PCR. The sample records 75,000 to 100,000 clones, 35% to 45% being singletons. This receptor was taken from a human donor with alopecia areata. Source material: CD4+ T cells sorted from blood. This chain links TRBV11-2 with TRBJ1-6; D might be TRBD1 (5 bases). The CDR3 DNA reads TGTGCCAGCAGCTTAGGGGCAGGGCGCTATAATTCACCCCTCCACTTT. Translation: CASSLGAGRYNSPLHF.